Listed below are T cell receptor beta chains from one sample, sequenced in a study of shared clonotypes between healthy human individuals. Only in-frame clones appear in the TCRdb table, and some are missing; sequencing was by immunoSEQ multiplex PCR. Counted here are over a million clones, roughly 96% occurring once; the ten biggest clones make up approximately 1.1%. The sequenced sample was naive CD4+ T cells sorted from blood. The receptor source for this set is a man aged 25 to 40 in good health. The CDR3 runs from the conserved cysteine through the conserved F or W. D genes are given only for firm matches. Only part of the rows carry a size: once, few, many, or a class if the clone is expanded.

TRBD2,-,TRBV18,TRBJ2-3,TGTGCCAGCTCCCCCAAAGCCATAGCGGGAGGGACCACAGATACGCAGTATTTT,CASSPKAIAGGTTDTQYF
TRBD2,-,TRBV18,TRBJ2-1,TGTGCCAGCTCACCACAAGGGCGGGAGTCTGGGGAGCAGTTCTTC,CASSPQGRESGEQFF
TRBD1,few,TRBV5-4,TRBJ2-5,TGTGCCAGCAGCTTGAGGGGGCGGGAAGAGACCCAGTACTTC,CASSLRGREETQYF
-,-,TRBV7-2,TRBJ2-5,TGTGCCAGCAGCTTAGCAGGGGTGGGAGAGACCCAGTACTTC,CASSLAGVGETQYF
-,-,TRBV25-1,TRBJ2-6,TGTGCCAGCAGTGTACCCGGGGCCAACGTCCTGACTTTC,CASSVPGANVLTF
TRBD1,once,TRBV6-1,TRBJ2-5,TGTGCCAGCAGTGTTGGACAGGGGGCGTTAGAGACCCAGTACTTC,CASSVGQGALETQYF
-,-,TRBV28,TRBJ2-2,TGTGCCGGTGCAGGGTCTAACACCGGGGAGCTGTTTTTT,CAGAGSNTGELFF
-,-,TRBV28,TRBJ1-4,TGTGCCAGCAGTGATTACAGGGAAACTAATGAAAAACTGTTTTTT,CASSDYRETNEKLFF
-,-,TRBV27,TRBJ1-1,TGTGCCAGCAGTACAATATCTGGTGGGGAAGCTTTCTTT,CASSTISGGEAFF
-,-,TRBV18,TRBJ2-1,TGTGCCAGCTCACCACGAGTACTAGTTGGGGATGAGCAGTTCTTC,CASSPRVLVGDEQFF
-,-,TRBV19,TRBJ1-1,TGTGCCAGTATCCCGGCAGGTTGGTTGAACACTGAAGCTTTCTTT,CASIPAGWLNTEAFF
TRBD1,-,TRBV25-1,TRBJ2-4,TGTGCCAGCAGCCGAGGACAGGGTGGGATTCAGTACTTC,CASSRGQGGIQYF
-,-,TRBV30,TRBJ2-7,TGTGCCTGGAGTGTAGTAAGCTACGAGCAGTACTTC,CAWSVVSYEQYF
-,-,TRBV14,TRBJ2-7,TGTGCCAGCAGCCAAGTTTCTCGGGGCAGTCCCTACGAGCAGTACTTC,CASSQVSRGSPYEQYF
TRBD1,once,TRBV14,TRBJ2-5,TGTGCCAGCAGCCGTTTCCGGGACAGGGAACAAGAGACCCAGTACTTC,CASSRFRDREQETQYF
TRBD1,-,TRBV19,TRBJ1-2,TGTGCCAGTAGTATAGACAGGACAGGTCGCTACACCTTC,CASSIDRTGRYTF
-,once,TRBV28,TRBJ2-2,TGTGCCTCTTTCGGGAGTGACCAAAACACCGGGGAGCTGTTTTTT,CASFGSDQNTGELFF
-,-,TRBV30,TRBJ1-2,TGTGCCTGGAGTGGAACAGGCAGCGGCTACACCTTC,CAWSGTGSGYTF
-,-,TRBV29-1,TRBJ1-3,TGCAGCGTTGCGGCCCCTCTGGTAAACACCATATATTTT,CSVAAPLVNTIYF
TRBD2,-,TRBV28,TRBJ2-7,TGTGCCAGCAGTCCAAGCGGGAGGCCGCACGAGCAGTACTTC,CASSPSGRPHEQYF
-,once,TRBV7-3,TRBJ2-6,TGTGCCAGCAGCTTTCCCCGGGACACCTCTGGGGCCAACGTCCTGACTTTC,CASSFPRDTSGANVLTF
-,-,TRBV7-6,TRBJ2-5,TGTGCCAGCAGCCCATGGGGGTCCCCTGAGACCCAGTACTTC,CASSPWGSPETQYF
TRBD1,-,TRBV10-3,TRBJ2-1,TGTGCCATCAGTGGCCGTGGGGGGACAGGGGACAATGAGCAGTTCTTC,CAISGRGGTGDNEQFF
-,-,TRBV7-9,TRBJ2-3,TGTGCCAGCAGCCTGGGGGGGGCGCGGACAGATACGCAGTATTTT,CASSLGGARTDTQYF
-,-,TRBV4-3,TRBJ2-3,TGCGCCAGCAGCCAGGGCGGGGCGAGGAGTGCGGATACGCAGTATTTT,CASSQGGARSADTQYF
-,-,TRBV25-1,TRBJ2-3,TGTGCCAGCACGCCTGCGGGGAACACAGATACGCAGTATTTT,CASTPAGNTDTQYF
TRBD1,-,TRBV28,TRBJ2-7,TGTGCCAGCACGCCTGGGACAGTCGACAAACAGTACTTC,CASTPGTVDKQYF
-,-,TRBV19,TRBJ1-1,TGTGCCAGTAGTATAGATTCGGTGGAGACTGAAGCTTTCTTT,CASSIDSVETEAFF